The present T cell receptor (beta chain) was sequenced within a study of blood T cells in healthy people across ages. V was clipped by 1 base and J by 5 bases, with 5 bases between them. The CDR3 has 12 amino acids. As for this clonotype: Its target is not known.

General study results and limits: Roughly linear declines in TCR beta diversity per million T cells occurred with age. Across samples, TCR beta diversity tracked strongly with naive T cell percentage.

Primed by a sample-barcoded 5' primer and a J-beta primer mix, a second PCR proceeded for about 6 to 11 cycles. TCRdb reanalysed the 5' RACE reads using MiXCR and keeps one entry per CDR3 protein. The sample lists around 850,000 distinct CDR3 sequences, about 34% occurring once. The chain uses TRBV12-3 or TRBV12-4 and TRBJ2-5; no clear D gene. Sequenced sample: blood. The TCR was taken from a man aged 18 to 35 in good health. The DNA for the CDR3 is TGTGCCAGCAGTTTAGAAGCCGAGACCCAGTACTTC. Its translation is CASSLEAETQYF.